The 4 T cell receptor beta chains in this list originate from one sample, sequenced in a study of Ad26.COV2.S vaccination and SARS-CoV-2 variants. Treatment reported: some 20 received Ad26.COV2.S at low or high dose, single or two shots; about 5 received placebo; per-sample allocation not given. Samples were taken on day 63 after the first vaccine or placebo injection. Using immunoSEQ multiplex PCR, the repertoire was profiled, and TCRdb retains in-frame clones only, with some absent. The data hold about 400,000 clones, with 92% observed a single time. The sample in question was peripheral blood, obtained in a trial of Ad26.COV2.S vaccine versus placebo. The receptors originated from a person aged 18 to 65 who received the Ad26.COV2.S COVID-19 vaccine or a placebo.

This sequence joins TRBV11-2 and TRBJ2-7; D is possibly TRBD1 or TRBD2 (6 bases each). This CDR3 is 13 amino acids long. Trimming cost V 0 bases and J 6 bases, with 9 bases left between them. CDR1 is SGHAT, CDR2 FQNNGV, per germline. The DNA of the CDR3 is TGTGCCAGCAGCTTAGAAGGGGGGCTCGAGCAGTACTTC. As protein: CASSLEGGLEQYF.

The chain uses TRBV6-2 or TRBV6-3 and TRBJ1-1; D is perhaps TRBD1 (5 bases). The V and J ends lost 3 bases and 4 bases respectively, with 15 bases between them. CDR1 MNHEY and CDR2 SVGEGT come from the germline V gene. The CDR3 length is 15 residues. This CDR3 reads CASSYPAFGGTEAFF. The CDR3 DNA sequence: TGTGCCAGCAGTTATCCAGCCTTCGGGGGCACTGAAGCTTTCTTT.

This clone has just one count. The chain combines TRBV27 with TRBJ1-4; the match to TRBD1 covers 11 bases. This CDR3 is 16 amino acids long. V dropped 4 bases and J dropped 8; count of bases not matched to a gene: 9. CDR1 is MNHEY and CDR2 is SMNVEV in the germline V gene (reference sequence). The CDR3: CASSSTGQGAGEKLFF. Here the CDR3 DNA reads TGTGCCAGCAGTTCGACCGGACAGGGGGCTGGGGAAAAACTGTTTTTT.

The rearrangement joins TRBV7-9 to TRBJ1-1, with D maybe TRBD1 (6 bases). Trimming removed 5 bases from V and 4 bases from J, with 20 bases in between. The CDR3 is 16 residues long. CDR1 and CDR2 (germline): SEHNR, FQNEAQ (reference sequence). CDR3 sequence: CASSQAGRGAVTEAFF. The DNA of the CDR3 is TGTGCCAGCAGCCAAGCGGGTCGGGGGGCAGTCACTGAAGCTTTCTTT.